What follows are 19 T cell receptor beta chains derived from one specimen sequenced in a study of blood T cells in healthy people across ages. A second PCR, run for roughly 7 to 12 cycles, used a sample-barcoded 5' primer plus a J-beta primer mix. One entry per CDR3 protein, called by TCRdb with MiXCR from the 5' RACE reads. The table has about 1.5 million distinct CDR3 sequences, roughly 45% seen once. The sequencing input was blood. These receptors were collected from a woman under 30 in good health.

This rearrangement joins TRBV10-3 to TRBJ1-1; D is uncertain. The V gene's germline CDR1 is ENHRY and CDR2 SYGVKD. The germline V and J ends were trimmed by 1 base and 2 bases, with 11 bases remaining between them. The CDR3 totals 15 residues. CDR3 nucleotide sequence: TGTGCCATCAGTGAGTTTGACGGTAGAAACACTGAAGCTTTCTTT. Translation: CAISEFDGRNTEAFF.

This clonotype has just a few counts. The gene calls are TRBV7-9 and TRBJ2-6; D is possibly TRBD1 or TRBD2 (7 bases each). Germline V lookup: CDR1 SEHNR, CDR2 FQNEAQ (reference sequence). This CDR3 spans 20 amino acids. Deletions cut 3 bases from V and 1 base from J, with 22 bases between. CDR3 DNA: TGTGCCAGCAGCTTCGTTTTCGGGCAGGGGGGGCTTTCTGGGGCCAACGTCCTGACTTTC. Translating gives CASSFVFGQGGLSGANVLTF.

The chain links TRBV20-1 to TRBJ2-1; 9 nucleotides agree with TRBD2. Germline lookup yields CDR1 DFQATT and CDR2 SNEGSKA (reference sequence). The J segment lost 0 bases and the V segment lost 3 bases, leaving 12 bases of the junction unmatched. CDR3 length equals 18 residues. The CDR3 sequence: CSASLVAGARSSYNEQFF. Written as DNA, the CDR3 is TGCAGTGCTAGTCTGGTAGCGGGGGCCAGGAGCTCCTACAATGAGCAGTTCTTC.

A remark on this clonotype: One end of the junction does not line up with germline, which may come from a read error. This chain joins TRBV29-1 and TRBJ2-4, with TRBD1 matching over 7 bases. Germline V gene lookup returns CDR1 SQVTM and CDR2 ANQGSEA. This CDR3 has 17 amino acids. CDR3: CSVEDPTGAGAKNSQYF. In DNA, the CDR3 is TGCAGCGTTGAAGATCCCACAGGGGCGGGTGCCAAAAACAGTCAGTACTTC.

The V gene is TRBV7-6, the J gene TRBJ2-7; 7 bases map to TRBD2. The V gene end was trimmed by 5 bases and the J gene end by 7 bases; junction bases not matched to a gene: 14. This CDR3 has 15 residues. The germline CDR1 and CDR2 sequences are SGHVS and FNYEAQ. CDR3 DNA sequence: TGTGCCAGCAGCGTGGACGGGAGGTATTACAATGAGCAGTACTTC. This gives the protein CASSVDGRYYNEQYF.

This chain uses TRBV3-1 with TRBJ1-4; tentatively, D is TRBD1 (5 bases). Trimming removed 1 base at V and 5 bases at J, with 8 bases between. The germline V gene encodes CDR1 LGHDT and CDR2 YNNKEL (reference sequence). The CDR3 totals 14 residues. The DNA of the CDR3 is TGTGCCAGCAGCCAAGGACAGAGAAATGAAAAACTGTTTTTT. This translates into CASSQGQRNEKLFF.

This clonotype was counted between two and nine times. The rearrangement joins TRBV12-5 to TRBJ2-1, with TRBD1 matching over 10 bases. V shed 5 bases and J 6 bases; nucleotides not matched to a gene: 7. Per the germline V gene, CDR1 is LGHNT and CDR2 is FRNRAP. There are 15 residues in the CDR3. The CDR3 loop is CASGRQGALVNEQFF. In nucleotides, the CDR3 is TGTGCTAGTGGTAGACAGGGGGCCCTGGTCAATGAGCAGTTCTTC.

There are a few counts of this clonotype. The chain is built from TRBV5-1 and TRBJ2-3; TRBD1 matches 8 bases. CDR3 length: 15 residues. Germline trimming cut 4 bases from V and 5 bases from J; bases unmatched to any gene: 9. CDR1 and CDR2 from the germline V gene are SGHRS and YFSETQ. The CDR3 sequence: CASSGGTGEGDTQYF. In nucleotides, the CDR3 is TGCGCCAGCAGCGGCGGGACAGGTGAGGGAGATACGCAGTATTTT.

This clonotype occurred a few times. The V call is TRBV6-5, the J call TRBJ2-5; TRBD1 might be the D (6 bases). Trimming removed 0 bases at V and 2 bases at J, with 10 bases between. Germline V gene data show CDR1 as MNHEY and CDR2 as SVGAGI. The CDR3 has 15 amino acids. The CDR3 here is CASSYSGGQQETQYF. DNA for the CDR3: TGTGCCAGCAGTTACTCGGGCGGACAGCAAGAGACCCAGTACTTC.

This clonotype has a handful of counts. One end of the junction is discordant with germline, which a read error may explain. The CDR3 loop is CATSFAGRETQYF. CDR3 coding DNA: TGTGCCACCAGTTTTGCAGGGAGGGAGACCCAGTACTTC. The chain links TRBV12-3 or TRBV12-4 to TRBJ2-5; D possibly corresponds to TRBD2 (6 bases). The CDR3 totals 13 residues.

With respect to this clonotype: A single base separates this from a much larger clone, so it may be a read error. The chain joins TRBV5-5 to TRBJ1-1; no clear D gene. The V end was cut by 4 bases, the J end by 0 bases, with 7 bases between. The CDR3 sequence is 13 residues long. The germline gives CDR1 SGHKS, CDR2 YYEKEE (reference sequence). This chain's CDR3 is CASSIDMNTEAFF. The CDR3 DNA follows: TGTGCCAGCAGCATAGACATGAACACTGAAGCTTTCTTT.

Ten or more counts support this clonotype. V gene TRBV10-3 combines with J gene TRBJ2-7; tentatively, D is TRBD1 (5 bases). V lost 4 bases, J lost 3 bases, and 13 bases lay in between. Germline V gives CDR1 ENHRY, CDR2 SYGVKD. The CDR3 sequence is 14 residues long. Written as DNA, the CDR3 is TGTGCCATCAGTGCACAGGAATCGTTCTACGAGCAGTACTTC. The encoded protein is CAISAQESFYEQYF.

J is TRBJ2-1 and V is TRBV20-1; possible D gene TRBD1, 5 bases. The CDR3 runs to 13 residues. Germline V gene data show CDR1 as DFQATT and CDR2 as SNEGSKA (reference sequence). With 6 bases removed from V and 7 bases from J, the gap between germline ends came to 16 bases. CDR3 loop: CSARMPGLNEQFF. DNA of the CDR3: TGCAGTGCCCGAATGCCAGGGTTGAATGAGCAGTTCTTC.

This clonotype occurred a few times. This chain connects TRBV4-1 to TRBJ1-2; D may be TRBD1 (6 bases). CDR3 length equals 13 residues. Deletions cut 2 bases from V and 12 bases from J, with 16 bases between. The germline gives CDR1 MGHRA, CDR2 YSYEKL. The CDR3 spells CASSQPQQGPNTF. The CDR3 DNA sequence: TGCGCCAGCAGCCAACCTCAACAGGGCCCCAACACCTTC.

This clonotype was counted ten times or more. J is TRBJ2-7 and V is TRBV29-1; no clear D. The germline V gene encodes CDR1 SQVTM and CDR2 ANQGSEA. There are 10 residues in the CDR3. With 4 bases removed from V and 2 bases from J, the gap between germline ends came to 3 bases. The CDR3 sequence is CSVATYEQYF. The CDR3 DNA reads TGCAGCGTTGCAACCTACGAGCAGTACTTC.

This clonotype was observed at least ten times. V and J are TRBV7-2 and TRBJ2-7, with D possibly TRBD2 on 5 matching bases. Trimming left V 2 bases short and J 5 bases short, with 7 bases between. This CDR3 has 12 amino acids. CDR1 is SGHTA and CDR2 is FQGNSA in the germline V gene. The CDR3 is CASSLPGNEQYF. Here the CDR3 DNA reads TGTGCCAGCAGCTTACCGGGGAACGAGCAGTACTTC.

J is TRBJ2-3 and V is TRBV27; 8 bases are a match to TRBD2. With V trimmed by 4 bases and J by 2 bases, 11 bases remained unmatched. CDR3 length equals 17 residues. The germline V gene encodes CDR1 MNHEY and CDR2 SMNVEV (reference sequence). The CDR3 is CASSSVLAEHFTDTQYF. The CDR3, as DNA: TGTGCCAGCAGTTCGGTACTAGCGGAACATTTCACAGATACGCAGTATTTT.

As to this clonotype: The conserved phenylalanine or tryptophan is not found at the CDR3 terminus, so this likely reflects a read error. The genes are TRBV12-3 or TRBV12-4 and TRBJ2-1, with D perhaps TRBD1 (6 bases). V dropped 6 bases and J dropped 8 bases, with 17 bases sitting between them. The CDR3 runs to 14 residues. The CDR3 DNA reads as TGTGCCAGCAGGGGACAAGGACTCCCCTATGAGCAGTTCCTC. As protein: CASRGQGLPYEQFL.

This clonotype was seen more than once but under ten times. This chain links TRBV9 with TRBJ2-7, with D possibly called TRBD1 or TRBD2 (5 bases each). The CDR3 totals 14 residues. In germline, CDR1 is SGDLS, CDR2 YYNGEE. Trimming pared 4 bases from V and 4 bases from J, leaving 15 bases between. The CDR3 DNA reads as TGTGCCAGCAGCCCTTGGGGGTCTGCTTACGAGCAGTACTTC. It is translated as CASSPWGSAYEQYF.